These 23 T cell receptor beta chains share one sample of origin, sequenced in a study of T cell repertoires in cytomegalovirus infection. In TCRdb, the reads were re-called with MiXCR into one record per CDR3 protein. The sample records some 180,000 distinct CDR3 sequences, roughly 17% being singletons. Input material: CD8+ T cells from PBMCs. These receptors all come from a human donor in good health (CMV status not recorded). Some clones in this sample may be carry-over from other donors' samples.

This clonotype showed up many times. V is TRBV7-6 and J is TRBJ2-1, with D tentatively TRBD2 (5 bases). Trimming pared 1 base from V and 2 bases from J, leaving 12 bases between. CDR1 is SGHVS and CDR2 is FNYEAQ in the germline V gene. This CDR3 contains 16 residues. CDR3 sequence reads: CASSLGKGATYNEQFF. The CDR3 DNA sequence: TGTGCCAGCAGCTTAGGGAAGGGAGCTACCTACAATGAGCAGTTCTTC.

This clonotype has a handful of counts. V usage is TRBV28 and J usage is TRBJ1-2; D possibly corresponds to TRBD1 (5 bases). CDR3 size: 14 residues. Trimming cost V 5 bases and J 4 bases, with 14 bases left between them. Germline V gene sequence: CDR1 MDHEN, CDR2 SYDVKM. CDR3 protein: CASSRDGPFYGYTF. CDR3 sequence (DNA): TGTGCCAGCAGTCGGGACGGCCCTTTCTATGGCTACACCTTC.

V and J are TRBV7-2 and TRBJ1-2; TRBD1 is a possible D gene (6 bases). V lost 2 bases to trimming and J lost 6 bases, with 13 bases between them. Looked up from germline, CDR1 is SGHTA and CDR2 is FQGNSA. This CDR3 spans 14 amino acids. The CDR3 DNA is TGTGCCAGCAGCTTAAACAGGGACGTGGATGGCTACACCTTC. This codes for CASSLNRDVDGYTF.

This clonotype has just a few counts. This rearrangement joins TRBV4-3 to TRBJ2-7; the D is unclear. The germline gives CDR1 LGHNA, CDR2 YSLEER. Trimming took 1 base from V and 5 from J, leaving 9 bases between them. This CDR3 is built from 13 residues. CDR3 sequence (DNA): TGCGCCAGCAGCCAAGGAGGAACAAACGAGCAGTACTTC. Its protein product is CASSQGGTNEQYF.

This clonotype was recorded many times. This sequence joins TRBV4-1 and TRBJ2-1; weak D call: TRBD1 (6 bases). The CDR3 is made up of 16 amino acids. V lost 0 bases and J lost 3, with 12 bases in between. Germline CDR1 is MGHRA and CDR2 is YSYEKL. CDR3 in DNA: TGCGCCAGCAGCCAAGATCAGGGGAATGTCTACAATGAGCAGTTCTTC. It specifies CASSQDQGNVYNEQFF.

A few counts support this clonotype. This rearrangement joins TRBV2 to TRBJ1-2; TRBD1 matches 10 bases. The CDR3 is made up of 10 amino acids. Germline V CDR1 and CDR2: SNHLY, FYNNEI. CDR3 region: CADRGLGYTF. The CDR3 DNA is TGTGCTGACAGGGGGCTTGGCTACACCTTC.

The chain has TRBV29-1 and TRBJ2-1; 10 bases match TRBD2. Germline V lookup: CDR1 SQVTM, CDR2 ANQGSEA. The trim removed 6 bases at V and 0 bases at J, leaving 8 bases unmatched. The length of the CDR3 is 16 residues. Here the CDR3 reads CSVEISGGSSYNEQFF. DNA of the CDR3: TGCAGCGTCGAAATTAGCGGGGGGAGCTCCTACAATGAGCAGTTCTTC.

V gene TRBV10-3 combines with J gene TRBJ1-5; perhaps TRBD1 as D (5 bases). Germline V gene data show CDR1 as ENHRY and CDR2 as SYGVKD. The length of the CDR3 is 16 residues. V lost 2 bases and J lost 1, with 12 bases in between. The CDR3 nucleotides are TGTGCCATCAGTGAGACGGGACGAAGGAGCAATCAGCCCCAGCATTTT. Encoded protein: CAISETGRRSNQPQHF.

The chain couples TRBV11-2 to TRBJ2-1; D uncertain. Germline V lookup: CDR1 SGHAT, CDR2 FQNNGV. This CDR3 comprises 16 residues. V was shortened by 1 base and J by 2 bases, with 12 bases between the two germline ends. The CDR3 here is CASSLGQSETYNEQFF. The CDR3 DNA reads TGTGCCAGCAGCTTAGGTCAGAGTGAGACCTACAATGAGCAGTTCTTC.

The rearrangement uses TRBV7-9 and TRBJ2-1; D is perhaps TRBD1 or TRBD2 (6 bases each). Germline V CDR1 and CDR2: SEHNR, FQNEAQ (reference sequence). The CDR3 extends over 14 amino acids. Deletions cut 7 bases from V and 0 bases from J, with 10 bases between. CDR3 sequence: CASIKGGSYNEQFF. CDR3 nucleotide sequence: TGTGCCAGCATTAAGGGGGGCTCCTACAATGAGCAGTTCTTC.

The rearrangement uses TRBV2 and TRBJ2-7, with 9 nucleotides matching TRBD1. This CDR3 has 15 amino acids. The junction had 12 bases not matched to a gene; V was cut back by 6 bases and J by 6 bases. Germline V CDR1 and CDR2: SNHLY, FYNNEI. The CDR3 loop reads CASRSEGQGFPEQYF. The CDR3 bases are TGTGCCAGCAGGAGCGAAGGACAGGGGTTTCCCGAGCAGTACTTC.

V usage is TRBV6-6 and J usage is TRBJ2-1; D perhaps matches TRBD2 (5 bases). Germline loops: CDR1 MNHNY, CDR2 SVGAGI (reference sequence). The CDR3 length is 16 residues. With 0 bases removed from V and 4 bases from J, the gap between germline ends came to 13 bases. The DNA for the CDR3 is TGTGCCAGCAGTTACTCCGCGCAGCGGAAATACAATGAGCAGTTCTTC. It encodes CASSYSAQRKYNEQFF.

This clonotype was picked up many times. The chain carries TRBV7-8 and TRBJ2-4; TRBD1 aligns across 7 bases. Germline V gene data show CDR1 as SGHVS and CDR2 as FQNEAQ. The length of the CDR3 is 16 residues. The V gene end was trimmed by 8 bases and the J gene end by 2 bases; junction bases not matched to a gene: 12. The CDR3 reads CASGQSDRETKNIQYF. In nucleotides, the CDR3 is TGTGCCAGCGGCCAGTCCGACAGGGAAACCAAAAACATTCAGTACTTC.

This clonotype showed up many times. J is TRBJ1-5 and V is TRBV7-6; 12 nucleotides agree with TRBD1. Per the germline V gene, CDR1 is SGHVS and CDR2 is FNYEAQ. The CDR3 spans 16 residues. Trimming cost V 5 bases and J 7 bases; bases outside gene matches: 9. CDR3 sequence (DNA): TGTGCCAGCAGCCCACTAGGGACAGGGGGCTCGCAGCCCCAGCATTTT. Protein sequence: CASSPLGTGGSQPQHF.

This clonotype was counted at least ten times. The V call is TRBV7-2, the J call TRBJ2-2; D is uncertain. Trimming stripped 5 bases from V and 4 bases from J, with 5 bases between. The CDR3 has 12 amino acids. The germline gives CDR1 SGHTA, CDR2 FQGNSA. CDR3 DNA sequence: TGTGCCAGCAGCCCCAGCACCGGGGAGCTGTTTTTT. The encoded protein is CASSPSTGELFF.

This chain links TRBV7-9 with TRBJ2-5; 7 bases line up with TRBD1. With V trimmed by 4 bases and J by 4 bases, 6 bases remained unmatched. The CDR3 length is 14 residues. CDR1 and CDR2 from the germline V gene are SEHNR and FQNEAQ (reference sequence). In DNA, the CDR3 is TGTGCCAGCAGCTCCTCACAGGGGCGAGAGACCCAGTACTTC. This translates into CASSSSQGRETQYF.

CDR3 bases: TGTGCCAGCAGCTCGACTTCCGCTTACAGGCCGAACACCGGGGAGCTGTTTTTT. As protein: CASSSTSAYRPNTGELFF. This chain links TRBV7-6 with TRBJ2-2; D is possibly TRBD1 (5 bases). Between the trimmed V and J ends, which lost 4 bases and 0 bases, there was a span of 18 bases. This CDR3 spans 18 amino acids. From germline, CDR1 is SGHVS and CDR2 FNYEAQ. Using reference TRBV7-6 and TRBJ2-2 for the parts outside the CDR3, the full variable domain is GAGVSQSPRYKVTKRGQDVALRCDPISGHVSLYWYRQALGQGPEFLTYFNYEAQQDKSGLPNDRFSAERPEGSISTLTIQRTEQRDSAMYRCASSSTSAYRPNTGELFFGEGSRLTVL.

The table lists this clonotype with a few counts. This chain uses TRBV7-9 with TRBJ2-5; D is uncertain. V was clipped by 4 bases and J by 1 base, with 10 bases between them. Germline assignment: CDR1 SEHNR and CDR2 FQNEAQ (reference sequence). The CDR3 is 14 residues long. The CDR3 sequence: CASSSDLSQETQYF. Written as DNA, the CDR3 is TGTGCCAGCAGCTCGGACCTATCCCAAGAGACCCAGTACTTC.

In its sample, this clonotype was seen a few times. The chain uses TRBV7-6 and TRBJ2-7, with 8 positions matching TRBD1. V shed 1 base, J shed 1 base, and the junction held 6 bases outside the gene matches. This CDR3 has 16 residues. Germline V gene lookup returns CDR1 SGHVS and CDR2 FNYEAQ. As DNA, the CDR3 is TGTGCCAGCAGCTTAGGAGACAGGGGCCCATCCTACGAGCAGTACTTC. Amino acid sequence: CASSLGDRGPSYEQYF. The whole variable domain, remainder taken from reference TRBV7-6 and TRBJ2-7, is GAGVSQSPRYKVTKRGQDVALRCDPISGHVSLYWYRQALGQGPEFLTYFNYEAQQDKSGLPNDRFSAERPEGSISTLTIQRTEQRDSAMYRCASSLGDRGPSYEQYFGPGTRLTVT.

This rearrangement joins TRBV19 to TRBJ1-2, with 9 bases matching TRBD1. CDR1 and CDR2 from the germline V gene are LNHDA and SQIVND (reference sequence). The CDR3 is 15 amino acids. With V trimmed by 5 bases and J by 5 bases, 9 bases remained unmatched. The CDR3 loop reads CASSPTSGTGYGYTF. In DNA form, the CDR3 reads TGTGCCAGTAGTCCCACTTCCGGGACAGGGTATGGCTACACCTTC.

This clonotype was counted many times. The V call is TRBV7-8, the J call TRBJ2-7; unclear D gene. This CDR3 region has 13 residues. Between the trimmed V and J ends, which lost 1 base and 5 bases, there was a span of 9 bases. Germline CDR1 and CDR2: SGHVS and FQNEAQ. CDR3 in DNA: TGTGCCAGCAGCTTAGAGCTTCGGGACGAGCAGTACTTC. It specifies CASSLELRDEQYF.

The gene calls are TRBV20-1 and TRBJ2-2; 12 nucleotides match TRBD2. Germline loops: CDR1 DFQATT, CDR2 SNEGSKA (reference sequence). This CDR3 contains 19 residues. Trimming cost V 3 bases and J 1 base; bases outside gene matches: 12. The CDR3 reads CSARGTTSGGMQNTGELFF. The CDR3 DNA sequence: TGCAGTGCTAGGGGTACGACTAGCGGGGGAATGCAGAACACCGGGGAGCTGTTTTTT.

In this sample, this clonotype turned up a few times. The chain couples TRBV20-1 to TRBJ2-7; D is undetermined. This CDR3 contains 14 residues. The germline V gene encodes CDR1 DFQATT and CDR2 SNEGSKA (reference sequence). The V end lost 5 bases, the J end lost 3 bases, and 17 bases lay between the germline ends. The DNA for the CDR3 is TGCAGTGCTGGGCCAGCCGGCAATCACTACGAGCAGTACTTC. Translation gives CSAGPAGNHYEQYF.